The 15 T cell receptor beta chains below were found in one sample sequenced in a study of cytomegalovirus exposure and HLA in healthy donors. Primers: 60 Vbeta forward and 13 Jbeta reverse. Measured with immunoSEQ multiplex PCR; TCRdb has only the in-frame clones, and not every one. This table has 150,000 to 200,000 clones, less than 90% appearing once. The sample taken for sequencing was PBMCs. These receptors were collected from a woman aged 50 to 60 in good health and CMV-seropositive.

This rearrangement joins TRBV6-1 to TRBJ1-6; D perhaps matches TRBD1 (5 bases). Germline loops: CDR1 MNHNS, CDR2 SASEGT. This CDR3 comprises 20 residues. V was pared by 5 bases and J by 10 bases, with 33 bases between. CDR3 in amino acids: CASSQVFVGAQGLVASPLHF. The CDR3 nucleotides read TGTGCCAGCAGTCAAGTGTTCGTAGGGGCGCAGGGCCTAGTGGCATCACCCCTCCACTTT.

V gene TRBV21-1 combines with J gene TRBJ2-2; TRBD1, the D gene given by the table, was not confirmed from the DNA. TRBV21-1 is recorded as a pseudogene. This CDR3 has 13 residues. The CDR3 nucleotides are TGTGCCAGCAGCACTTACGGCAGGGAGGAGCTGTTTTTT. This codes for CASSTYGREELFF.

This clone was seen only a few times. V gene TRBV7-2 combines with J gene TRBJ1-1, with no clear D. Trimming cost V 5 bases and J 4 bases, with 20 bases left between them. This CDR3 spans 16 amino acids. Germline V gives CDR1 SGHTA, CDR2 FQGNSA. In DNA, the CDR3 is TGTGCCAGCAGCATGCAACTGGCAAAGGCGGGCACTGAAGCTTTCTTT. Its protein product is CASSMQLAKAGTEAFF.

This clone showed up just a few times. The CDR3 DNA reads TGCGCCAGCAGCCAATGGACAGGGCGCACCGGGGAGCTGTTTTTT. As protein: CASSQWTGRTGELFF. The chain combines TRBV4-1 with TRBJ2-2; 8 nucleotides agree with TRBD1. Germline CDR1 is MGHRA and CDR2 is YSYEKL. This CDR3 is built from 15 residues. Trimming removed 2 bases from V and 4 bases from J; junction bases left unmatched: 3.

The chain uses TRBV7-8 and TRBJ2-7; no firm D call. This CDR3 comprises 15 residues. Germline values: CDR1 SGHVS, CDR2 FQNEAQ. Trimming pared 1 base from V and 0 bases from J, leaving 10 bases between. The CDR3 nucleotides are TGTGCCAGCAGCTTAGTTGGCTCCCTCTCCTACGAGCAGTACTTC. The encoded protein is CASSLVGSLSYEQYF.

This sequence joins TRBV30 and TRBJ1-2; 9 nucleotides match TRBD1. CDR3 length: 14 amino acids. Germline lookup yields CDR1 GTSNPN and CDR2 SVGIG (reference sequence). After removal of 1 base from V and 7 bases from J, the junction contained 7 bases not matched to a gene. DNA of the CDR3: TGTGCCTGGAGTGACGGACAGGGGAACCCTGGCTACACCTTC. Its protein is CAWSDGQGNPGYTF.

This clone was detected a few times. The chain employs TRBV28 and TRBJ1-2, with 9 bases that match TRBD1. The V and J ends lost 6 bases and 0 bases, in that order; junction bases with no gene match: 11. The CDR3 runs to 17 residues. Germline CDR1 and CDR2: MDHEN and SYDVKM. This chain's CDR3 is CASRLAGQGRANYGYTF. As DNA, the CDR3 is TGTGCCAGCAGACTAGCGGGACAGGGAAGAGCTAACTATGGCTACACCTTC.

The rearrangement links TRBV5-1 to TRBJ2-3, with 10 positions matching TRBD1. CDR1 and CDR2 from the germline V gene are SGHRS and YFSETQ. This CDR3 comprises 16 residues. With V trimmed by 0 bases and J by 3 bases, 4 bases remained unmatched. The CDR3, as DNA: TGCGCCAGCAGCTTGGTGACAGGGGGCGAGACAGATACGCAGTATTTT. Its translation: CASSLVTGGETDTQYF.

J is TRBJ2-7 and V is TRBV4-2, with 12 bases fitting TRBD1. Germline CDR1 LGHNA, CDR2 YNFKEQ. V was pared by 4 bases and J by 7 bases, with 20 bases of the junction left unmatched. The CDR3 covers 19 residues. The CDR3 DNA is TGTGCCAGCAGCCTTTCAAGGGACGTGGCGGGACAGGGGGCGTGGGAGCAGTACTTC. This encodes CASSLSRDVAGQGAWEQYF.

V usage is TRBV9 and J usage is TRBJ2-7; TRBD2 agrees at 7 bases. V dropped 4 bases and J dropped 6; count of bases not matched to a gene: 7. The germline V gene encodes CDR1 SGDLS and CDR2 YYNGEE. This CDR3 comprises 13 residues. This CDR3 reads CASSPLGRGEQYF. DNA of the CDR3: TGTGCCAGCAGCCCACTAGGGAGGGGCGAGCAGTACTTC.

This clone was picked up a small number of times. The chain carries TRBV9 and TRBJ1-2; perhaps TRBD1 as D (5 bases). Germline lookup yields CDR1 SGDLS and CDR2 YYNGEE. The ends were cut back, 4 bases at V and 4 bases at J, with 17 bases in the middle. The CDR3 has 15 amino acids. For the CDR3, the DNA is TGTGCCAGCAGCTCCTCTTTTGGGGGAGGCTATGGCTACACCTTC. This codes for CASSSSFGGGYGYTF.

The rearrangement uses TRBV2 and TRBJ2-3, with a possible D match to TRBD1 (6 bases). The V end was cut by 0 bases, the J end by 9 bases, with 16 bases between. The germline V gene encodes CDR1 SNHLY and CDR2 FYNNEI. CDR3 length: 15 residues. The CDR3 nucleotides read TGTGCCAGCAGTGAAGCGGGTGTGGGGGCTGAGACGCAGTATTTT. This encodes CASSEAGVGAETQYF.

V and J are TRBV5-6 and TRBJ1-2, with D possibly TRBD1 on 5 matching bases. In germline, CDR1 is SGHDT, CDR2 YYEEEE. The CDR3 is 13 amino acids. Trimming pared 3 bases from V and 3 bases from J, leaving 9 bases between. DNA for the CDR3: TGTGCCAGCAGCTCCACGACAGACTATGGCTACACCTTC. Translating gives CASSSTTDYGYTF.

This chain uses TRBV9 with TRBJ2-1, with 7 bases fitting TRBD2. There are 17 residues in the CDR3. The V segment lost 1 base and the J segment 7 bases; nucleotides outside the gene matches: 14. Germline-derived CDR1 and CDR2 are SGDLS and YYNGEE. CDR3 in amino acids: CASSVRPSGQVGNEQFF. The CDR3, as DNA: TGTGCCAGCAGCGTACGCCCTAGCGGCCAGGTCGGTAATGAGCAGTTCTTC.

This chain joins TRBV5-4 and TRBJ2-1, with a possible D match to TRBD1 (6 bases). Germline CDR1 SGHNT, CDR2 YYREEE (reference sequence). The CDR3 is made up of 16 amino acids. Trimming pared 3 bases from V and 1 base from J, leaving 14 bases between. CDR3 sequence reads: CASSSSADRSYNEQFF. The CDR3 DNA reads TGTGCCAGCAGCTCGTCCGCAGACAGGTCCTACAATGAGCAGTTCTTC. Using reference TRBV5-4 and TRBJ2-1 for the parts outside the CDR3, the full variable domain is ETGVTQSPTHLIKTRGQQVTLRCSSQSGHNTVSWYQQALGQGPQFIFQYYREEENGRGNFPPRFSGLQFPNYSSELNVNALELDDSALYLCASSSSADRSYNEQFFGPGTRLTVL.